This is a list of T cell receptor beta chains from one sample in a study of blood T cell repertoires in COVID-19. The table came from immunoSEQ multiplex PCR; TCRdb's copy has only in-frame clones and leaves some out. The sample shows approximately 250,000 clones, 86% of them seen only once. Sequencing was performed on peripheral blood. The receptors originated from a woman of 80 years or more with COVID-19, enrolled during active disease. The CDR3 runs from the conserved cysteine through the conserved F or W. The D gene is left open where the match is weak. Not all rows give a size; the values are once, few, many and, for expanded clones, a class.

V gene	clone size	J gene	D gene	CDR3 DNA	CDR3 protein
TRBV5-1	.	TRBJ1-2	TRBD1	TGCGCCAGCAGCTCAGGACAGGGCCCCTATGGCTACACCTTC	CASSSGQGPYGYTF
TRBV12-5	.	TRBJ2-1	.	TGTGCTAGTGGTTTCGGGTCGGGGGGCCGGGAGCAGTTCTTC	CASGFGSGGREQFF
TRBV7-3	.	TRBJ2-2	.	TGTGCCAGCAGCTTAGGCCACACCGGGGAGCTGTTTTTT	CASSLGHTGELFF
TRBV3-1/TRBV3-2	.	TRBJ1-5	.	TGTGCCAGCAGCTTCTCGGACAGACAGCCCCAGCATTTT	CASSFSDRQPQHF
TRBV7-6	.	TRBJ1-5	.	TGTGCCAGCAGCTTGAGCAGGGGAGAGCCCCAGCATTTT	CASSLSRGEPQHF
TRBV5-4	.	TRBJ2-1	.	TGTGCCAGCAGCTTGGGGGGGGACTCCTACAATGAGCAGTTCTTC	CASSLGGDSYNEQFF
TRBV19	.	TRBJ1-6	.	TGTGCCAGTAGTATACAGGCTGGGTCCAATTCACCCCTCCACTTT	CASSIQAGSNSPLHF
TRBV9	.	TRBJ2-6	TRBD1	TGTGCCAGCAGCGCCCAGACAGGGCTTGGGGCCAACGTCCTGACTTTC	CASSAQTGLGANVLTF
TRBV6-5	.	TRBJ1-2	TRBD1	TGTGCCAGCAAGACAGGGATCGAAGGCTACACCTTC	CASKTGIEGYTF
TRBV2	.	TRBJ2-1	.	TGTGCCAGCAGCCCGGGGTTCAGCTCCTACAATGAGCAGTTCTTC	CASSPGFSSYNEQFF
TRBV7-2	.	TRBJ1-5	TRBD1	TGTGCCACCTCGGGGACAGGGGTTCAGCCCCAGCATTTT	CATSGTGVQPQHF
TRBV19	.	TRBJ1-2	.	TGTGCCAGTAAGGGGGAAGGGGTCGAGTTTGGCGGCTACACCTTC	CASKGEGVEFGGYTF
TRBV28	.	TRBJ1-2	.	TGTGCCAGCAGTTTCGGACTGAATAACTATGGCTACACCTTC	CASSFGLNNYGYTF
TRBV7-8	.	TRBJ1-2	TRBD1	TGTGCCAGCAGCGTCGGGACAGGGACGGAGGTATATGGCTACACCTTC	CASSVGTGTEVYGYTF
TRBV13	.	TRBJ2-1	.	TGTGCCAGCAGCTCAACCCCCGGGGAGCACAATGAGCAGTTCTTC	CASSSTPGEHNEQFF
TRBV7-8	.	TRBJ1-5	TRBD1	TGTGCCAGCAGCTTAGGGACAGGGGTCCCCAATCAGCCCCAGCATTTT	CASSLGTGVPNQPQHF
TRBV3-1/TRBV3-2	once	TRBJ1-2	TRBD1	TGTGCCAGCAGCCACGGACAGGGGCGTTATATAGGGGGCTACACCTTC	CASSHGQGRYIGGYTF
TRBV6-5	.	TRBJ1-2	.	TGTGCCACCTTTGTCGGGGGGACAACGATTTATGGCTACACCTTC	CATFVGGTTIYGYTF
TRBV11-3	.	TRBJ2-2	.	TGTGCCAGCAGCCTCGACACCGGGGAGCTGTTTTTT	CASSLDTGELFF
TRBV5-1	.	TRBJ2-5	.	TGCGCCAGCGGAGGGGGGGATCGAGAGACCCAGTACTTC	CASGGGDRETQYF
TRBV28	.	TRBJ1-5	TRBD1	TGTGCCAGCAGTCCCGGTGGGACAGCCTCCCTTGGTCAGCCCCAGCATTTT	CASSPGGTASLGQPQHF
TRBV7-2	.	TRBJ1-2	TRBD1	TGTGCCAGCAGCTCCCAGACAGGGGGCATCTATGGCTACACCTTC	CASSSQTGGIYGYTF
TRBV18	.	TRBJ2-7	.	TGTGCCAGCTCACCGTCGCGGGCGATAGGGGAGCAGTACTTC	CASSPSRAIGEQYF
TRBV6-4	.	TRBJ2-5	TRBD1	TGTGCCAGCAATGCTATAAGGACAGGGGGTCCACAAGAGACCCAGTACTTC	CASNAIRTGGPQETQYF
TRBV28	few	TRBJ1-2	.	TGTGCCAGCAGTCCCCCGGTGAGCAGGCCTGGGACCTTC	CASSPPVSRPGTF
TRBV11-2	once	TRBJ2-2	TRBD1	TGTGCCAGCAGCTTCGCTCAACAGGGGTCCCAATCGAACACCGGGGAGCTGTTTTTT	CASSFAQQGSQSNTGELFF
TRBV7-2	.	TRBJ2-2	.	TGTGCCAGCAGCTTAGCGAGCACCGGGGAGCTGTTTTTT	CASSLASTGELFF
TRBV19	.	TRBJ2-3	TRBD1	TGTGCCAGTATGGGACAGGGGGCGCGTGTCGATACGCAGTATTTT	CASMGQGARVDTQYF
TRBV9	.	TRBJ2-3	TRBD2	TGTGCCAGCAGTGCGACTAGCGGGGGGCTGGATACGCAGTATTTT	CASSATSGGLDTQYF
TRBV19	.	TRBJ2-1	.	TGTGCCACTAGGGGTGGCAGGGACTTTTACAATGAGCAGTTCTTC	CATRGGRDFYNEQFF
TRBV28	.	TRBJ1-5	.	TGTGCCAGCAGTTTGCCGAAGGGGATCAATCAGCCCCAGCATTTT	CASSLPKGINQPQHF
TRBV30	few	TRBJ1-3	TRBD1	TGTGCCTGGAGGGACAGGGCTGGAAACACCATATATTTT	CAWRDRAGNTIYF
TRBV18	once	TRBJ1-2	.	TGTGCCAGCTCCCCGACAGAGGACTATGGCTACACCTTC	CASSPTEDYGYTF
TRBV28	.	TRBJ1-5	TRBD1	TGTGCCAGCAGGCGGGGACAGTCCTATAGCAATCAGCCCCAGCATTTT	CASRRGQSYSNQPQHF
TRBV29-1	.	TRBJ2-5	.	TGCAGCGTTGAAAGTAGCAAAGCGGGTCGAGAGACCCAGTACTTC	CSVESSKAGRETQYF
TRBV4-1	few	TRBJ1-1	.	TGCGCCAGCAGCCAAGATCCTCAGAATTTTGAAGCTTTCTTT	CASSQDPQNFEAFF
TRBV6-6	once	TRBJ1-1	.	TGTGCCAGCAGCCTTAGACAGTTGAACACTGAAGCTTTCTTT	CASSLRQLNTEAFF